This T cell receptor (beta chain) was obtained from a study of shared clonotypes between healthy human individuals. CDR1 SNHLY and CDR2 FYNNEI come from the germline V gene. The CDR3 is made up of 12 amino acids. V gave up 7 bases and J gave up 7 bases, with 8 bases separating them. Sequenced by immunoSEQ multiplex PCR; TCRdb stores in-frame clones only, minus some. The sample lists over a million clones; about 70% were seen once. In the case of this clone: Its matching antigen is unknown.

General study results and limits: Of the naive CD4 clonotypes, around 5.2% were shared across a few donors.

The sequence was obtained from a man aged 18 to 30 in good health. The sequencing sample was made of memory CD4+ T cells sorted from blood. Subset given: CD45RA-negative fraction. The J gene is TRBJ1-6, the V gene TRBV2, with D uncertain. This CDR3 is CASILENSPLHF. CDR3 in DNA: TGTGCCAGCATCCTAGAGAATTCACCCCTCCACTTT.